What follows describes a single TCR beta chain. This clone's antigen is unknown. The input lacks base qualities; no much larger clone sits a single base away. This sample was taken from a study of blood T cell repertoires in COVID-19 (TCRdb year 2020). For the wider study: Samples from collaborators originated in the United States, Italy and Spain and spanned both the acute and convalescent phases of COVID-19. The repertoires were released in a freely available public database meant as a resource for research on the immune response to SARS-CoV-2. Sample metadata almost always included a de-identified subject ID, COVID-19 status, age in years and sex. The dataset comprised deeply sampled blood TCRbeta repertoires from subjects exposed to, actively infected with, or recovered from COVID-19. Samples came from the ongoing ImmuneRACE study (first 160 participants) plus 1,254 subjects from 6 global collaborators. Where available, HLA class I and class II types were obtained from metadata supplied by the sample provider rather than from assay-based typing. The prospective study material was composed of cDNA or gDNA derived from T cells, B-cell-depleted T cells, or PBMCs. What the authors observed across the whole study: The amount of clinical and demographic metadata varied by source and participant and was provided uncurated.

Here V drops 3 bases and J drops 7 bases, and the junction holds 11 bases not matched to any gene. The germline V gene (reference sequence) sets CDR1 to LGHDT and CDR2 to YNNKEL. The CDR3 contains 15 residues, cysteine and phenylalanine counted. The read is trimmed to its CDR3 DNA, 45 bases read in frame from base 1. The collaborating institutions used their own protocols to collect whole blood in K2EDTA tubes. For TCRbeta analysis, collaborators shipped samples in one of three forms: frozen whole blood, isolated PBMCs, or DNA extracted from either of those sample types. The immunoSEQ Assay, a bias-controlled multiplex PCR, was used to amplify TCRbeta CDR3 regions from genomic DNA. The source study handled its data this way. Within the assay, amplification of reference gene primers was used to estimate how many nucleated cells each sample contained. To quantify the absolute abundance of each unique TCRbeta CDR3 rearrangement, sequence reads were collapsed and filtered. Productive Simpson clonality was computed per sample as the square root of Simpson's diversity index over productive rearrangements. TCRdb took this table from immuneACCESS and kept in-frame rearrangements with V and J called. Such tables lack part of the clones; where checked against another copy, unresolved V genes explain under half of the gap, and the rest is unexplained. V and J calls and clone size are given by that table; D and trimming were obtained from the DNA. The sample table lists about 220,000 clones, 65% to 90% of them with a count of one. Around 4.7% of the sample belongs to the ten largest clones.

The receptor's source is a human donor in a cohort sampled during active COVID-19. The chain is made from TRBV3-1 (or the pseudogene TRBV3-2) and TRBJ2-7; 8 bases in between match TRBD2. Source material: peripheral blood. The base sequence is TGTGCCAGCAGCCAGAGGGGTAGCGGGAAGAGGGAGCAGTACTTC. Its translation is CASSQRGSGKREQYF.